A single sample is the source of the 28 T cell receptor beta chains below, sequenced in a study of T cell changes during pregnancy in multiple sclerosis. Here immunoSEQ multiplex PCR was the method, and the copy in TCRdb shows in-frame clones only, minus some. Of roughly 49,000 clones in the sample, about 92% were seen once. The starting material was peripheral blood, obtained after pregnancy. The receptor set was obtained from a female donor with multiple sclerosis, enrolled in a pregnancy study.

This chain uses TRBV5-4 with TRBJ2-3; 11 nucleotides agree with TRBD2. The CDR3 sequence is 19 residues long. The V gene end was trimmed by 0 bases and the J gene end by 2 bases; junction bases not matched to a gene: 11. In germline, CDR1 is SGHNT, CDR2 YYREEE (reference sequence). This CDR3 reads CASSLVAGGPMGATDTQYF. The CDR3 DNA follows: TGTGCCAGCAGCTTGGTAGCGGGGGGGCCGATGGGAGCCACAGATACGCAGTATTTT.

This clone was seen just once. This chain connects TRBV10-3 to TRBJ2-3; no firm D call. V lost 6 bases, J lost 0 bases, and 7 bases lay in between. This CDR3 region has 13 residues. Per germline, CDR1 ENHRY and CDR2 SYGVKD. The CDR3 DNA reads as TGTGCCATCAGCCCCCAGAGCACAGATACGCAGTATTTT. It is translated as CAISPQSTDTQYF.

This chain uses TRBV7-2 with TRBJ2-5; weak D call: TRBD1 (5 bases). V was clipped by 5 bases and J by 1 base, with 17 bases between them. Germline CDR1 SGHTA, CDR2 FQGNSA. The CDR3 contains 16 residues. The CDR3 sequence is CASSRDRTSSQETQYF. CDR3 coding DNA: TGTGCCAGCAGCCGAGACCGGACAAGTAGCCAAGAGACCCAGTACTTC.

The chain joins TRBV6-5 to TRBJ2-7, with TRBD2 matching 8 bases. J gave up 5 bases and V 4 bases, and 10 bases lay outside the gene matches. Looked up from germline, CDR1 is MNHEY and CDR2 is SVGAGI. The CDR3 runs to 15 residues. Here the CDR3 reads CASSSGRGVKDEQYF. CDR3 nucleotide sequence: TGTGCCAGCAGTTCCGGGCGGGGGGTGAAGGACGAGCAGTACTTC.

The chain recombines TRBV13 with TRBJ1-1; TRBD1 matches at 7 bases. With V trimmed by 5 bases and J by 14 bases, 20 bases remained unmatched. The CDR3 consists of 15 residues. In germline, CDR1 is PRHDT, CDR2 FYEKMQ (reference sequence). The DNA for the CDR3 is TGTGCCAGCAGCAGGGCCGGACAGGCGCTCCTGTCTAGGTTCTTT. It yields the protein CASSRAGQALLSRFF.

The rearrangement joins TRBV19 to TRBJ1-5; D not resolved. Germline V gene sequence: CDR1 LNHDA, CDR2 SQIVND (reference sequence). V lost 11 bases to trimming and J lost 0 bases, with 8 bases between them. The CDR3 covers 12 residues. Here the CDR3 reads CAAEGSNQPQHF. Written as DNA, the CDR3 is TGTGCCGCGGAGGGTAGCAATCAGCCCCAGCATTTT.

The chain links TRBV7-2 to TRBJ1-2; 9 nucleotides agree with TRBD1. CDR1 and CDR2 from the germline V gene are SGHTA and FQGNSA. Trimming cost V 1 base and J 6 bases; bases outside gene matches: 3. This CDR3 region has 14 residues. CDR3 sequence: CASSLVGQGNGYTF. CDR3 sequence (DNA): TGTGCCAGCAGCTTAGTCGGACAGGGGAATGGCTACACCTTC. The full variable domain, with the rest looked up from reference TRBV7-2 and TRBJ1-2, is GAGVSQSPSNKVTEKGKDVELRCDPISGHTALYWYRQSLGQGLEFLIYFQGNSAPDKSGLPSDRFSAERTGGSVSTLTIQRTQQEDSAVYLCASSLVGQGNGYTFGSGTRLTVV.

V is TRBV11-1 and J is TRBJ1-2; 7 bases line up with TRBD1. There are 16 residues in the CDR3. In germline, CDR1 is SGHAT, CDR2 FQDESV (reference sequence). The junction had 10 bases not matched to a gene; V was cut back by 1 base and J by 5 bases. The CDR3 region is CASSLVPTGDLYGYTF. In DNA, the CDR3 is TGTGCCAGCAGCTTAGTCCCCACAGGGGATTTGTATGGCTACACCTTC.

J is TRBJ1-5 and V is TRBV6-1; weak D call: TRBD1 (6 bases). V lost 8 bases, J lost 3 bases, and 14 bases lay in between. The CDR3 is 14 amino acids. Germline V gene sequence: CDR1 MNHNS, CDR2 SASEGT. CDR3 sequence reads: CASPRTALNQPQHF. For the CDR3, the DNA is TGTGCCAGCCCCCGGACAGCCCTCAATCAGCCCCAGCATTTT.

The chain has TRBV7-2 and TRBJ1-5, with 12 bases matching TRBD1. V lost 2 bases to trimming and J lost 2 bases; unmatched junction nucleotides: 7. The CDR3 is 18 residues long. Germline assignment: CDR1 SGHTA and CDR2 FQGNSA. As DNA, the CDR3 is TGTGCCAGCAGCTTAATGGGACAGGGGGCGCGGGGCAATCAGCCCCAGCATTTT. Translation gives CASSLMGQGARGNQPQHF.

The V and J genes are TRBV4-3 and TRBJ1-4, with 9 positions matching TRBD1. Germline loops: CDR1 LGHNA, CDR2 YSLEER. This CDR3 spans 15 amino acids. V gave up 5 bases and J gave up 7 bases; unmatched junction bases: 8. CDR3 sequence (DNA): TGCGCCAGCAGCTCCTCCGGGACAGGGCTTGAAAAACTGTTTTTT. Translation gives CASSSSGTGLEKLFF.

V is TRBV5-3 and J is TRBJ1-5; D might be TRBD1 (6 bases). TRBV5-3 is an ORF; its function is uncertain. There are 15 residues in the CDR3. Trimming took off 4 bases at V and 2 bases at J, with 13 bases between the two ends. The CDR3 nucleotides are TGTGCCAGAAGCCCGCCCGACAGGTGCAATCAGCCCCAGCATTTT. It translates to CARSPPDRCNQPQHF.

The J gene is TRBJ1-4, the V gene TRBV19, with unresolved D. Deletions cut 4 bases from V and 0 bases from J, with 6 bases between. The CDR3 is made up of 14 amino acids. CDR1 and CDR2 (germline): LNHDA, SQIVND (reference sequence). The CDR3 spells CASSSLATNEKLFF. The CDR3 DNA reads TGTGCCAGTAGTAGTCTTGCAACTAATGAAAAACTGTTTTTT.

This clone was recorded once. The chain uses TRBV7-2 and TRBJ1-2, with 8 bases identical to TRBD1. This CDR3 comprises 17 residues. The germline V gene has CDR1 SGHTA and CDR2 FQGNSA. V trimming: 4 bases; J trimming: 4 bases; junction bases outside the gene matches: 14. Here the CDR3 reads CASSSAVGHRGAYGYTF. The CDR3 DNA is TGTGCCAGCAGCTCAGCTGTGGGTCACAGGGGGGCCTATGGCTACACCTTC.

The J gene is TRBJ1-1, the V gene TRBV18; 7 positions agree with TRBD1. Germline V gives CDR1 KGHSH, CDR2 LQKENI. This CDR3 comprises 13 residues. After removal of 5 bases from V and 3 bases from J, the junction contained 3 bases not matched to a gene. The CDR3 coding sequence is TGTGCCAGCTCAACCGACAGGGACACTGAAGCTTTCTTT. Encoded protein: CASSTDRDTEAFF.

This rearrangement joins TRBV12-5 to TRBJ2-7; 11 bases are shared with TRBD2. CDR3 length: 17 residues. V shed 1 base, J shed 2 bases, and the junction held 7 bases outside the gene matches. In germline, CDR1 is LGHNT, CDR2 FRNRAP. CDR3 nucleotides: TGTGCTAGTGGTTTGGATACTAGCGGGGGTCGGACCTACGAGCAGTACTTC. It yields the protein CASGLDTSGGRTYEQYF.

CDR3 in amino acids: CASTTGAGASYNEQFF. DNA for the CDR3: TGTGCCAGCACCACGGGAGCGGGGGCATCCTACAATGAGCAGTTCTTC. This chain links TRBV9 with TRBJ2-1; 8 nucleotides align to TRBD2. Germline trimming cut 6 bases from V and 1 base from J; bases unmatched to any gene: 9. In germline, CDR1 is SGDLS, CDR2 YYNGEE. The CDR3 is 16 amino acids.

The chain couples TRBV7-9 to TRBJ1-6; 9 bases are a match to TRBD1. This CDR3 has 18 amino acids. The V gene's germline CDR1 is SEHNR and CDR2 FQNEAQ (reference sequence). After removal of 3 bases from V and 7 bases from J, the junction contained 13 bases not matched to a gene. The CDR3 sequence is CASSFRGNLDRGNSPLHF. The CDR3 nucleotides are TGTGCCAGCAGCTTTAGGGGAAATTTGGACAGGGGAAATTCACCCCTCCACTTT.

The chain couples TRBV7-3 to TRBJ2-1, with 9 nucleotides matching TRBD2. The CDR3 has 15 amino acids. Trimming removed 2 bases from V and 3 bases from J; junction bases left unmatched: 2. CDR1 SGHTA and CDR2 FQGTGA come from the germline V gene. The CDR3 DNA reads TGTGCCAGCAGCTTACTAGCGGGGATCTACAATGAGCAGTTCTTC. The encoded protein is CASSLLAGIYNEQFF.

The V and J genes are TRBV19 and TRBJ2-7; 8 nucleotides align to TRBD1. The CDR3 runs 15 residues. The V and J ends lost 4 bases and 0 bases, in that order; junction bases with no gene match: 5. Germline V gene lookup returns CDR1 LNHDA and CDR2 SQIVND (reference sequence). For the CDR3, the DNA is TGTGCCAGTAGTAGAGGACAGGGCTTCTCCTACGAGCAGTACTTC. Amino acids: CASSRGQGFSYEQYF.

This rearrangement joins TRBV4-3 to TRBJ2-4; the match to TRBD1 covers 9 bases. There are 15 residues in the CDR3. CDR1 and CDR2 (germline): LGHNA, YSLEER. V shed 2 bases, J shed 8 bases, and the junction held 7 bases outside the gene matches. The CDR3 is CASSQLGTGQDIQYF. CDR3 bases: TGCGCCAGCAGCCAACTAGGGACAGGGCAGGACATTCAGTACTTC.

This sequence joins TRBV19 and TRBJ1-2; D is possibly TRBD1 (5 bases). CDR1 is LNHDA and CDR2 is SQIVND in the germline V gene (reference sequence). With 2 bases removed from V and 9 bases from J, the gap between germline ends came to 10 bases. CDR3 size: 12 residues. The CDR3 spells CASSIQGGSYTF. The CDR3, as DNA: TGTGCCAGTAGTATACAGGGAGGGAGCTACACCTTC.

The V call is TRBV9, the J call TRBJ1-2, with 11 bases fitting TRBD1. With V trimmed by 5 bases and J by 3 bases, 3 bases remained unmatched. Germline lookup yields CDR1 SGDLS and CDR2 YYNGEE. The CDR3 covers 14 residues. The CDR3 nucleotides read TGTGCCAGCAGAGCGGGACAGGGGGACTATGGCTACACCTTC. Protein: CASRAGQGDYGYTF.

The chain recombines TRBV11-1 with TRBJ1-1, with D perhaps matching TRBD1 (6 bases). Germline assignment: CDR1 SGHAT and CDR2 FQDESV (reference sequence). The V end was cut by 6 bases, the J end by 4 bases, with 12 bases between. CDR3 length: 13 residues. CDR3 bases: TGTGCCAGCAGTCATACAGGGACCACTGAAGCTTTCTTT. It translates to CASSHTGTTEAFF.

V usage is TRBV5-4 and J usage is TRBJ2-2; 7 nucleotides match TRBD1. The length of the CDR3 is 16 residues. Germline-derived CDR1 and CDR2 are SGHNT and YYREEE (reference sequence). The V gene end was trimmed by 4 bases and the J gene end by 1 base; junction bases not matched to a gene: 7. CDR3 protein: CASSPMDRRNTGELFF. The CDR3 nucleotides read TGTGCCAGCAGCCCCATGGACAGGCGGAACACCGGGGAGCTGTTTTTT.

This chain links TRBV7-9 with TRBJ2-3, with TRBD2 as a possible D gene (6 bases). CDR1 SEHNR and CDR2 FQNEAQ come from the germline V gene (reference sequence). The CDR3 runs 17 residues. The V end lost 1 base, the J end lost 4 bases, and 18 bases lay between the germline ends. The CDR3 sequence: CASSLEDGGWNSDTQYF. In DNA, the CDR3 is TGTGCCAGCAGCTTAGAAGACGGGGGTTGGAATTCAGATACGCAGTATTTT.

The chain's CDR3 is CASRKLIRASSYEQYF. The CDR3 DNA is TGTGCCAGCAGGAAATTAATCAGGGCCAGCTCCTACGAGCAGTACTTC. The chain employs TRBV21-1 and TRBJ2-7; the DNA was not compared with TRBD1, the D call given in the table. TRBV21-1 is deemed a pseudogene. This CDR3 has 16 amino acids.

The V gene is TRBV7-6, the J gene TRBJ1-3, with TRBD1 identical over 11 bases. The CDR3 length is 17 residues. In germline, CDR1 is SGHVS, CDR2 FNYEAQ. V shed 4 bases and J 4 bases; nucleotides not matched to a gene: 9. The CDR3 protein is CASSSLGQGARGNTIYF. The CDR3 coding sequence is TGTGCCAGCAGCTCGTTAGGACAGGGGGCGAGAGGAAACACCATATATTTT.